The present entry profiles one T cell receptor beta chain with its context. Its antigen is not known. This CDR3 is 10 amino acids long. Trimming removed 5 bases at V and 4 bases at J, with 2 bases between. The germline CDR1 and CDR2 sequences are SQVTM and ANQGSEA. TCR beta was sequenced from blood CD8+ and CD4+ T cells. While CD8+ and CD4+ T cells were isolated negatively, TEMRA cells were enriched by FACS. This entry comes from a study of CD8 T cells in Susac syndrome. Study-level results: The relatively small number of individuals in the TCR sequencing and HLA analysis was acknowledged by the study.

RNA in amounts of about 0.5 to 1 ug was reverse transcribed with random hexamers. The immunoSEQ assay covered 54 Vbeta and 13 Jbeta segments for CDR3. TCRdb fed the immunoSEQ multiplex PCR reads into MiXCR, producing one record per CDR3 protein. The data contain more than 100,000 distinct CDR3 sequences, over 75% of them singletons. The sequence derives from a human donor with multiple sclerosis. The chain combines TRBV29-1 with TRBJ2-2; D is unclear. Material for sequencing was CD8+ T cells from PBMCs. Here the CDR3 reads CSVFTGELFF. In DNA form, the CDR3 reads TGCAGCGTTTTCACCGGGGAGCTGTTTTTT.